The 32 T cell receptor beta chains listed next were all sequenced from one sample in a study of blood T cell repertoires in COVID-19. Sequencing was performed with immunoSEQ multiplex PCR; in TCRdb, only in-frame clones are kept and a portion is missing. The repertoire holds fewer than 250,000 clones, 83% seen once, with about 2.7% in the top ten. The sequencing input was peripheral blood. Receptors were obtained from a woman aged 40 to 50 with active or convalescent COVID-19.

The count of this clone is one. This chain uses TRBV5-1 with TRBJ2-2; weak D call: TRBD2 (6 bases). V was pared by 1 base and J by 1 base, with 8 bases between. The CDR3 covers 15 residues. Germline V CDR1 and CDR2: SGHRS, YFSETQ. The DNA of the CDR3 is TGCGCCAGCAGCTTGACCGGGGGGAACACCGGGGAGCTGTTTTTT. Its protein is CASSLTGGNTGELFF.

This clone was picked up one time. The chain combines TRBV18 with TRBJ2-7; perhaps TRBD1 as D (5 bases). Per germline, CDR1 KGHSH and CDR2 LQKENI. The CDR3 has 15 amino acids. Trimming left V 3 bases short and J 5 bases short, with 17 bases between. The CDR3 DNA sequence: TGTGCCAGCTCACCGGGCGCAGGGATATACGACGAGCAGTACTTC. It codes for CASSPGAGIYDEQYF.

The chain combines TRBV25-1 with TRBJ1-5; D is undetermined. V dropped 3 bases and J dropped 0 bases, with 9 bases sitting between them. CDR1 MGHDK and CDR2 SYGVNS come from the germline V gene. This CDR3 region has 15 residues. CDR3 sequence reads: CASSETTYSNQPQHF. In DNA form, the CDR3 reads TGTGCCAGCAGTGAGACAACTTATAGCAATCAGCCCCAGCATTTT.

The rearrangement uses TRBV7-2 and TRBJ2-1, with 8 bases lining up with TRBD1. This CDR3 is 15 amino acids long. After removal of 5 bases from V and 0 bases from J, the junction contained 3 bases not matched to a gene. Germline CDR1 reads SGHTA; CDR2 reads FQGNSA. The CDR3 DNA is TGTGCCAGCAGCGTAGGACAGGGCTCCTACAATGAGCAGTTCTTC. Translating it yields CASSVGQGSYNEQFF.

This chain joins TRBV7-9 and TRBJ1-6; 10 bases agree with TRBD1. Germline V gene data show CDR1 as SEHNR and CDR2 as FQNEAQ (reference sequence). The J segment lost 8 bases and the V segment lost 5 bases, leaving 3 bases of the junction unmatched. The CDR3 is 14 residues long. The CDR3 sequence: CASSLGTGDSPLHF. CDR3 in DNA: TGTGCCAGCAGCCTGGGGACAGGGGATTCACCCCTCCACTTT. The variable domain in full, with the rest retrieved from reference TRBV7-9 and TRBJ1-6, is DTGVSQNPRHKITKRGQNVTFRCDPISEHNRLYWYRQTLGQGPEFLTYFQNEAQLEKSRLLSDRFSAERPKGSFSTLEIQRTEQGDSAMYLCASSLGTGDSPLHFGNGTRLTVT.

The chain recombines TRBV6-4 with TRBJ2-3; a possible D gene is TRBD2 (6 bases). The CDR3 has 12 residues. Germline-derived CDR1 and CDR2 are MRHNA and SNTAGT. Trimming took 4 bases from V and 10 from J, leaving 12 bases between them. The CDR3 coding sequence is TGTGCCAGCAGTGCGTCGGCGGGACCGCAGTATTTT. Encoded protein: CASSASAGPQYF.

V usage is TRBV12-3 or TRBV12-4 and J usage is TRBJ1-1; no clear D. CDR3 size: 13 residues. The ends were cut back, 2 bases at V and 4 bases at J, with 8 bases in the middle. This chain's CDR3 is CASSLRGPTEAFF. The CDR3 DNA sequence: TGTGCCAGCAGTTTAAGAGGTCCCACTGAAGCTTTCTTT.

This rearrangement joins TRBV19 to TRBJ1-6; the match to TRBD1 covers 8 bases. V shed 6 bases, J shed 10 bases, and the junction held 5 bases outside the gene matches. This CDR3 region has 13 residues. The germline CDR1 and CDR2 sequences are LNHDA and SQIVND (reference sequence). The CDR3 loop is CASRTTGASPLHF. The DNA of the CDR3 is TGTGCCAGTAGGACGACAGGGGCATCACCCCTCCACTTT.

In DNA form, the CDR3 reads TGTGCCACCGAGACAGGGGGTTATAATTCACCCCTCCACTTT. Its protein is CATETGGYNSPLHF. The chain carries TRBV10-3 and TRBJ1-6; TRBD1 aligns across 9 bases. This CDR3 has 14 residues. V was pared by 10 bases and J by 4 bases, with 5 bases of the junction left unmatched. The germline gives CDR1 ENHRY, CDR2 SYGVKD.

This clone came up once. V usage is TRBV18 and J usage is TRBJ1-5; 8 bases align to TRBD1. The germline CDR1 and CDR2 sequences are KGHSH and LQKENI. This CDR3 is 15 amino acids long. V trimming: 5 bases; J trimming: 5 bases; junction bases outside the gene matches: 8. CDR3 nucleotide sequence: TGTGCCAGCTCAATTACAGGGGGAGTGGATCAGCCCCAGCATTTT. This translates into CASSITGGVDQPQHF.

This chain links TRBV5-8 with TRBJ2-1; D might be TRBD2 (6 bases). V gave up 4 bases and J gave up 2 bases, with 19 bases separating them. The CDR3 has 17 residues. Germline V gene data show CDR1 as SGHTS and CDR2 as YDEGEE. The CDR3, as DNA: TGTGCCAGCAGCGCGGGACGGGGCCCCGGGCCCTACAATGAGCAGTTCTTC. Its translation: CASSAGRGPGPYNEQFF.

This CDR3 is CSARGAPGYTF. The CDR3 coding sequence is TGCAGTGCTCGGGGGGCGCCTGGCTACACCTTC. This chain uses TRBV20-1 with TRBJ1-2, with D perhaps matching TRBD1 (6 bases). The CDR3 length is 11 residues. Germline assignment: CDR1 DFQATT and CDR2 SNEGSKA (reference sequence). V was shortened by 5 bases and J by 7 bases, with 11 bases between the two germline ends.

The chain recombines TRBV5-1 with TRBJ2-1; 11 nucleotides align to TRBD2. The V gene end was trimmed by 5 bases and the J gene end by 8 bases; junction bases not matched to a gene: 6. CDR3 length: 14 amino acids. Germline V gene lookup returns CDR1 SGHRS and CDR2 YFSETQ. The CDR3 DNA is TGCGCCAGCAGTACTACTAGCGGGAGTCATGAGCAGTTCTTC. Encoded protein: CASSTTSGSHEQFF.

The gene calls are TRBV28 and TRBJ2-7, with 11 bases that match TRBD1. Germline CDR1 reads MDHEN; CDR2 reads SYDVKM. Germline trimming cut 5 bases from V and 4 bases from J; bases unmatched to any gene: 4. This CDR3 is 14 amino acids long. CDR3 DNA sequence: TGTGCCAGCAGTGACGGACAGGGGGCTTACGAGCAGTACTTC. Protein sequence: CASSDGQGAYEQYF.

The gene calls are TRBV7-2 and TRBJ2-1; 9 bases are a match to TRBD2. The length of the CDR3 is 16 residues. V lost 2 bases and J lost 8; bases outside the gene matches: 10. Germline CDR1 and CDR2: SGHTA and FQGNSA. The CDR3 is CASSLNPAGGTDEQFF. In DNA, the CDR3 is TGTGCCAGCAGCTTAAATCCGGCGGGGGGGACGGATGAGCAGTTCTTC.

This clone was detected many times. The chain uses TRBV28 and TRBJ2-7; unclear D gene. Germline V gene data show CDR1 as MDHEN and CDR2 as SYDVKM. Trimming took off 4 bases at V and 6 bases at J, with 13 bases between the two ends. The CDR3 spans 13 residues. Here the CDR3 DNA reads TGTGCCAGCAGTTCTCAGGCTTATAGCGAGCAGTACTTC. Translating it yields CASSSQAYSEQYF.

This clone has only one observation. The rearrangement joins TRBV29-1 to TRBJ2-7; unclear D gene. The germline V gene encodes CDR1 SQVTM and CDR2 ANQGSEA. V lost 5 bases and J 5 bases, leaving 16 bases between the germline ends. The CDR3 has 13 amino acids. CDR3 residues: CSVWAQEWDEQYF. The CDR3 coding sequence is TGCAGCGTTTGGGCCCAAGAGTGGGACGAGCAGTACTTC.

The V and J genes are TRBV19 and TRBJ1-2, with a weak D call TRBD1 (6 bases). Germline-derived CDR1 and CDR2 are LNHDA and SQIVND (reference sequence). The CDR3 consists of 14 residues. V lost 6 bases and J 3 bases, leaving 14 bases between the germline ends. The CDR3 bases are TGTGCCAGTAGAATAAGGACAGCCTACTATGGCTACACCTTC. Protein product: CASRIRTAYYGYTF.

The gene calls are TRBV12-3 or TRBV12-4 and TRBJ2-1, with D perhaps TRBD2 (6 bases). The CDR3 loop spans 12 amino acids. V was pared by 6 bases and J by 8 bases, with 11 bases between. The CDR3: CASSRLVHEQFF. The CDR3 DNA sequence: TGTGCCAGCAGCCGACTAGTTCATGAGCAGTTCTTC.

This chain links TRBV7-3 with TRBJ1-1, with D perhaps matching TRBD1 (5 bases). V lost 5 bases to trimming and J lost 3 bases, with 10 bases between them. From germline, CDR1 is SGHTA and CDR2 FQGTGA. This CDR3 contains 13 residues. The CDR3 region has the DNA TGTGCCAGCAGCCTCCGGGGGGACACTGAAGCTTTCTTT. Residues: CASSLRGDTEAFF.

The V and J genes are TRBV13 and TRBJ2-1; TRBD2 matches at 7 bases. Germline CDR1 PRHDT, CDR2 FYEKMQ (reference sequence). CDR3 size: 13 residues. V lost 0 bases to trimming and J lost 12 bases; unmatched junction nucleotides: 5. CDR3 DNA: TGTGCCAGCAGCTTAGGGGGCGGGGGTTTGCAGTTCTTC. Translating gives CASSLGGGGLQFF.

This clone was seen a single time. The CDR3 nucleotides are TGTGCCACCAGTGGCCCGGGACAGTACAATCAGCCCCAGCATTTT. Translation gives CATSGPGQYNQPQHF. The chain links TRBV24-1 to TRBJ1-5; 7 bases agree with TRBD1. V was clipped by 5 bases and J by 3 bases; unmatched bases: 6. Germline-derived CDR1 and CDR2 are KGHDR and SFDVKD. This CDR3 has 15 residues.

The chain employs TRBV5-1 and TRBJ2-5; maybe TRBD2 (6 bases). This CDR3 contains 17 residues. The V gene lost 7 bases and the J gene lost 4 bases, with 26 bases spanning the gap. The V gene's germline CDR1 is SGHRS and CDR2 YFSETQ. The CDR3 DNA reads TGCGCCAGCGTAATGTCGATTGGGGGGAGGTTAGGAGAGACCCAGTACTTC. It yields the protein CASVMSIGGRLGETQYF.

The rearrangement joins TRBV6-5 to TRBJ2-7, with D possibly being TRBD1 (5 bases). Germline V gene sequence: CDR1 MNHEY, CDR2 SVGAGI. Deletions cut 4 bases from V and 2 bases from J, with 15 bases between. There are 15 residues in the CDR3. CDR3 protein: CASSFDSAVTYEQYF. The CDR3 region has the DNA TGTGCCAGCAGTTTCGACAGCGCTGTTACCTACGAGCAGTACTTC.

The J gene is TRBJ2-7, the V gene TRBV5-1; TRBD2 agrees at 8 bases. The germline V gene has CDR1 SGHRS and CDR2 YFSETQ. The V and J ends lost 0 bases and 1 base, in that order; junction bases with no gene match: 12. CDR3 length equals 18 residues. The CDR3 protein is CASSLGVAGSTASYEQYF. CDR3 bases: TGCGCCAGCAGCTTGGGAGTAGCGGGGTCTACTGCTTCCTACGAGCAGTACTTC. The full variable domain, with the rest looked up from reference TRBV5-1 and TRBJ2-7, is KAGVTQTPRYLIKTRGQQVTLSCSPISGHRSVSWYQQTPGQGLQFLFEYFSETQRNKGNFPGRFSGRQFSNSRSEMNVSTLELGDSALYLCASSLGVAGSTASYEQYFGPGTRLTVT.

This chain links TRBV7-3 with TRBJ1-1; the match to TRBD1 covers 11 bases. There are 15 residues in the CDR3. The V segment lost 5 bases and the J segment 6 bases; nucleotides outside the gene matches: 8. Germline V gene sequence: CDR1 SGHTA, CDR2 FQGTGA. DNA for the CDR3: TGTGCCAGCAGCGGAGGGACAGGGGGAGTACCTGAAGCTTTCTTT. Its protein is CASSGGTGGVPEAFF.

The genes are TRBV7-2 and TRBJ1-2; 9 bases are a match to TRBD1. Germline trimming cut 5 bases from V and 8 bases from J; bases unmatched to any gene: 9. The CDR3 consists of 14 residues. Germline CDR1 reads SGHTA; CDR2 reads FQGNSA. CDR3 DNA: TGTGCCAGCAGCCCGGGGACAGGGAGAGACGGCTACACCTTC. Amino acid sequence: CASSPGTGRDGYTF.

V and J are TRBV9 and TRBJ2-3, with 7 nucleotides matching TRBD1. The CDR3 length is 17 residues. Losses at the gene ends were 4 bases for V and 0 bases for J; bases not matched to a gene: 11. Germline values: CDR1 SGDLS, CDR2 YYNGEE. The CDR3 coding sequence is TGTGCCAGCAGCCCGCGACAGGGATCCATTAGCACAGATACGCAGTATTTT. This encodes CASSPRQGSISTDTQYF. Full variable domain (rest looked up from reference TRBV9 and TRBJ2-3): DSGVTQTPKHLITATGQRVTLRCSPRSGDLSVYWYQQSLDQGLQFLIQYYNGEERAKGNILERFSAQQFPDLHSELNLSSLELGDSALYFCASSPRQGSISTDTQYFGPGTRLTVL.

The rearrangement joins TRBV4-1 to TRBJ1-5; D may be TRBD1 (5 bases). V dropped 0 bases and J dropped 1 base, with 10 bases sitting between them. The CDR3 sequence is 16 residues long. Germline assignment: CDR1 MGHRA and CDR2 YSYEKL. This CDR3 is CASSQEWGGSNQPQHF. The CDR3 DNA is TGCGCCAGCAGCCAAGAGTGGGGGGGAAGCAATCAGCCCCAGCATTTT.

V gene TRBV10-3 combines with J gene TRBJ2-6, with D tentatively TRBD1 (5 bases). V lost 11 bases to trimming and J lost 1 base, with 18 bases between them. This CDR3 contains 16 residues. The germline V gene encodes CDR1 ENHRY and CDR2 SYGVKD. The DNA of the CDR3 is TGTGCCTCCTCCCCCAGGGAACGATCTGGGGCCAACGTCCTGACTTTC. Amino acids: CASSPRERSGANVLTF.

This clone was found a few times. The chain uses TRBV4-2 and TRBJ1-1, with a tentative D call TRBD1 (5 bases). Per the germline V gene, CDR1 is LGHNA and CDR2 is YNFKEQ. CDR3 length: 12 residues. Deletions cut 4 bases from V and 8 bases from J, with 11 bases between. The CDR3 DNA is TGTGCCAGCAGCCTACCACGACAGGAAGCTTTCTTT. This encodes CASSLPRQEAFF.

This sequence joins TRBV6-2 or TRBV6-3 and TRBJ1-4; D may be TRBD1 (5 bases). V lost 4 bases and J lost 2, with 11 bases in between. Per germline, CDR1 MNHEY and CDR2 SVGEGT. The CDR3 contains 15 residues. The CDR3 spells CASSSKGSTNEKLFF. CDR3 DNA sequence: TGTGCCAGCAGTTCCAAGGGGTCTACTAATGAAAAACTGTTTTTT.